The entry below describes one T cell receptor (beta chain). Antigen specificity is unknown. This record comes from a study of T-cell memory formation after mild COVID-19. Study observations and caveats: A second wave expanding day 15 to 37 was CD4+-biased; contracting clones were balanced.

From the 5' RACE reads, TCRdb called clonotypes with MiXCR, one entry per CDR3 protein. The sample contains over 120,000 distinct CDR3 sequences, over 6% of which appear only once. The V and J ends lost 3 bases and 7 bases, in that order; junction bases with no gene match: 12. The length of the CDR3 is 17 residues. CDR1 and CDR2 (germline): KGHDR, SFDVKD. The rearrangement uses TRBV24-1 and TRBJ1-5, with 9 nucleotides matching TRBD1. The receptor was isolated from an adult woman who had mild COVID-19 (a few samples of this study predate the infection). Cell type and time point are not known. The sequencing input was PBMCs or a T cell subset sorted from them (not recorded which). The CDR3 loop is CATSDLQYRGQGQPQHF. DNA for the CDR3: TGTGCCACCAGTGATCTACAGTACAGGGGGCAAGGGCAGCCCCAGCATTTT.